The present TCR beta chain was sequenced within a study of human T cells and chemical hapten exposure. Study-level background: Slight volume differences across pooled libraries mainly accounted for varying per-sample TCR yields.

Overall study findings and caveats: Patch test score rose with PT1 expanded TCRs, significant at 8, 16, 32, not 4. After DPC sensitization, TCRs above 1 in 1000 frequency showed no change.

The time point denotes: patch test 2, 6 weeks after DPC sensitization. Treatment reported: therapeutic diphenylcyclopropenone sensitization with weekly scalp DPC. This clonotype was detected only once. Its antigen is not known. It may be a read error: a sequence one base away is much more abundant. TCRdb independently ran MiXCR on the RACE reads; one entry per CDR3 protein. The sample shows 95,000 or so distinct CDR3 sequences, roughly 10% of them seen only once. This sequence originates from a woman aged 35 to 49 with alopecia areata. Some clones in this sample may be carry-over from other donors' samples. The sequencing used whole blood, collected in connection with sensitization to the hapten diphenylcyclopropenone (DPC).

The CDR3 protein is CASSPGTGGIANVPTF. The CDR3 DNA is TGCGCCAGCAGCCCTGGGACAGGGGGGATAGCCAACGTCCCGACTTTC. V is TRBV4-3 and J is TRBJ2-6, with 11 positions matching TRBD1. This CDR3 is 16 amino acids long. CDR1 is LGHNA, CDR2 YSLEER, per germline.